The next 28 T cell receptor beta chains were all read from a single sample in a study of blood T cells in healthy people across ages. Combining a sample-barcoded 5' primer with a J-beta primer mix, a second PCR ran for roughly 7 to 12 cycles. Via MiXCR, TCRdb re-called the 5' RACE reads, giving one row per CDR3 protein. The top ten hold 6.5% to 8.5% of the sample, which has about 1,800,000 distinct CDR3 sequences, 28% seen once. The sample taken for sequencing was blood. These receptors were collected from a woman aged 25 to 39 in good health.

The chain links TRBV5-1 to TRBJ2-1; TRBD2 agrees at 10 bases. The CDR3 is 16 residues long. The trim removed 0 bases at V and 9 bases at J, leaving 9 bases unmatched. Germline V gene data show CDR1 as SGHRS and CDR2 as YFSETQ. The CDR3 region is CASSLEPAGGSAEQFF. The CDR3 nucleotides are TGCGCCAGCAGCTTGGAGCCAGCGGGGGGGTCGGCTGAGCAGTTCTTC.

The V gene is TRBV25-1, the J gene TRBJ1-1; D remains unclear. This CDR3 has 12 amino acids. The ends were cut back, 3 bases at V and 8 bases at J, with 10 bases in the middle. The germline gives CDR1 MGHDK, CDR2 SYGVNS. The chain's CDR3 is CASSDPTDEAFF. DNA for the CDR3: TGTGCCAGCAGTGACCCTACAGACGAAGCTTTCTTT.

The chain employs TRBV5-6 and TRBJ1-2; D might be TRBD1 (5 bases). Germline CDR1 and CDR2: SGHDT and YYEEEE. This CDR3 spans 13 amino acids. V shed 6 bases and J shed 2 bases, with 11 bases lying between them. The CDR3 loop reads CASTGTGNYGYTF. Written as DNA, the CDR3 is TGTGCCAGCACTGGGACCGGGAACTATGGCTACACCTTC.

The CDR3 reads CASSELGGDTQYF. For the CDR3, the DNA is TGTGCCAGCAGTGAACTAGGTGGAGATACGCAGTATTTT. The chain recombines TRBV6-4 with TRBJ2-3, with a tentative D call TRBD2 (5 bases). The length of the CDR3 is 13 residues. Trimming left V 3 bases short and J 5 bases short, with 9 bases between. Germline CDR1 reads MRHNA; CDR2 reads SNTAGT.

This clonotype was seen only a few times. The chain is built from TRBV9 and TRBJ2-1; 11 nucleotides agree with TRBD1. The V gene's germline CDR1 is SGDLS and CDR2 YYNGEE. Trimming took 6 bases from V and 3 from J; bases not matched to a gene: 5. The CDR3 totals 15 residues. CDR3: CASTPGTGGYNEQFF. The CDR3 coding sequence is TGTGCCAGCACTCCGGGGACAGGGGGCTACAATGAGCAGTTCTTC.

The chain is built from TRBV4-3 and TRBJ2-7; 7 positions agree with TRBD1. There are 15 residues in the CDR3. The germline V gene has CDR1 LGHNA and CDR2 YSLEER. The V segment lost 1 base and the J segment 2 bases; nucleotides outside the gene matches: 5. The CDR3 nucleotides are TGCGCCAGCAGCCAAGGAACAGGGGAGACCTACGAGCAGTACTTC. Amino acid sequence: CASSQGTGETYEQYF.

The chain uses TRBV12-3 or TRBV12-4 and TRBJ1-5; D is unclear. The CDR3 has 14 residues. Trimming shortened V by 6 bases and J by 0 bases, and 9 bases separated the two germline ends. The CDR3, as DNA: TGTGCCAGCAGCGGGTCGAATAGCAATCAGCCCCAGCATTTT. Amino acid sequence: CASSGSNSNQPQHF.

The chain combines TRBV2 with TRBJ2-7; D remains unclear. This CDR3 is built from 13 residues. Germline-derived CDR1 and CDR2 are SNHLY and FYNNEI. Trimming removed 7 bases at V and 3 bases at J, with 13 bases between. This CDR3 is CASIVPRNYEQYF. The CDR3 coding sequence is TGTGCCAGCATTGTACCCCGTAACTACGAGCAGTACTTC.

This clonotype was seen ten or more times. The chain couples TRBV7-9 to TRBJ2-7; perhaps D is TRBD1 or TRBD2 (5 bases each). In germline, CDR1 is SEHNR, CDR2 FQNEAQ (reference sequence). V gave up 5 bases and J gave up 0 bases, with 11 bases separating them. This CDR3 comprises 14 residues. CDR3 sequence reads: CASSNRDVSYEQYF. The CDR3 DNA sequence: TGTGCCAGCAGCAACCGGGACGTCTCCTACGAGCAGTACTTC.

There are a few counts of this clonotype. The rearrangement links TRBV12-3 or TRBV12-4 to TRBJ2-6, with a weak D call TRBD2 (6 bases). The CDR3 has 17 residues. Trimming removed 2 bases from V and 1 base from J, with 12 bases in between. CDR3 amino acids: CASSLFVGGSGANVLTF. In DNA form, the CDR3 reads TGTGCCAGCAGTTTATTCGTTGGGGGGTCTGGGGCCAACGTCCTGACTTTC.

The chain has TRBV20-1 and TRBJ1-4; D may be TRBD1 (6 bases). The CDR3 length is 11 residues. V was pared by 6 bases and J by 7 bases, with 9 bases between. The V gene's germline CDR1 is DFQATT and CDR2 SNEGSKA (reference sequence). Here the CDR3 DNA reads TGCAGTGCAGGGGGAGGTGAAAAACTGTTTTTT. Protein product: CSAGGGEKLFF.

This clonotype has a count of ten or more. CDR3: CSTSGTGGVYGYTF. CDR3 nucleotide sequence: TGCAGCACCTCCGGGACAGGGGGCGTCTATGGCTACACCTTC. The chain combines TRBV29-1 with TRBJ1-2, with 12 positions matching TRBD1. V shed 8 bases, J shed 4 bases, and the junction held 8 bases outside the gene matches. CDR1 and CDR2 (germline): SQVTM, ANQGSEA. The CDR3 consists of 14 residues.

This clonotype was counted ten times or more. V and J are TRBV24-1 and TRBJ2-7; D perhaps matches TRBD1 (6 bases). The germline CDR1 and CDR2 sequences are KGHDR and SFDVKD. This CDR3 has 13 residues. Trimming shortened V by 4 bases and J by 3 bases, and 9 bases separated the two germline ends. CDR3 sequence: CATSDGQFYEQYF. As DNA, the CDR3 is TGTGCCACCAGTGACGGACAGTTCTACGAGCAGTACTTC.

The V gene is TRBV3-1, the J gene TRBJ2-5; D remains ambiguous. CDR1 LGHDT and CDR2 YNNKEL come from the germline V gene (reference sequence). V lost 0 bases and J lost 5, with 10 bases in between. This CDR3 has 14 residues. DNA for the CDR3: TGTGCCAGCAGCCAAGATGAGCTATTCGAGACCCAGTACTTC. Translation gives CASSQDELFETQYF.

The rearrangement links TRBV5-1 to TRBJ2-1; TRBD2 aligns across 7 bases. The CDR3 is made up of 16 amino acids. J was trimmed by 4 bases and V by 4 bases; bases with no gene match: 11. Germline V CDR1 and CDR2: SGHRS, YFSETQ. The DNA for the CDR3 is TGCGCCAGCAGCGATCTCGGAGGGAGGGTATACAATGAGCAGTTCTTC. Amino acid sequence: CASSDLGGRVYNEQFF.

On this clonotype itself: The CDR3 end shows no conserved phenylalanine or tryptophan, and so a read error is likely. The chain has TRBV6-4 and TRBJ1-4; 7 nucleotides line up with TRBD1. The CDR3 covers 16 residues. Germline loops: CDR1 MRHNA, CDR2 SNTAGT. Trimming at V came to 4 bases and at J to 8 bases, leaving 13 bases not matched to a gene. The CDR3, as DNA: TGTGCCAGCAGTGCCCGGACCAGGGGGGTGATCGAAAAACTGTTTTTG. Amino acid sequence: CASSARTRGVIEKLFL.

The chain links TRBV5-5 to TRBJ2-3; 9 nucleotides align to TRBD1. The CDR3 is 15 residues long. Germline V gives CDR1 SGHKS, CDR2 YYEKEE (reference sequence). The V and J ends lost 6 bases and 1 base, in that order; junction bases with no gene match: 6. CDR3 DNA: TGTGCCAGCAAGGTGGGACAGGGTGGCACAGATACGCAGTATTTT. Translated, it gives CASKVGQGGTDTQYF.

CDR3 in amino acids: CASGLLTSARYEQYF. The CDR3 region has the DNA TGTGCTAGTGGTTTACTGACTAGCGCCCGCTACGAGCAGTACTTC. The chain employs TRBV12-5 and TRBJ2-7; 8 bases align to TRBD2. CDR1 is LGHNT and CDR2 is FRNRAP in the germline V gene. J gave up 3 bases and V 3 bases, and 7 bases lay outside the gene matches. The CDR3 length is 15 residues. The full variable domain, its missing parts supplied by reference TRBV12-5 and TRBJ2-7, is DARVTQTPRHKVTEMGQEVTMRCQPILGHNTVFWYRQTMMQGLELLAYFRNRAPLDDSGMPKDRFSAEMPDATLATLKIQPSEPRDSAVYFCASGLLTSARYEQYFGPGTRLTVT.

The chain has TRBV10-3 and TRBJ2-2, with D tentatively TRBD1 or TRBD2 (6 bases each). Trimming pared 3 bases from V and 7 bases from J, leaving 12 bases between. CDR3 length equals 14 residues. Germline V gives CDR1 ENHRY, CDR2 SYGVKD. The CDR3 sequence: CAISDLGGRGELFF. The CDR3 DNA is TGTGCCATCAGTGATTTAGGGGGGCGCGGGGAGCTGTTTTTT.

This clonotype showed up just a few times. The rearrangement joins TRBV7-2 to TRBJ1-6, with D unresolved. V gave up 0 bases and J gave up 10 bases, with 13 bases separating them. Germline CDR1 is SGHTA and CDR2 is FQGNSA. The CDR3 length is 15 residues. The chain's CDR3 is CASSLALTVASPLHF. The CDR3 bases are TGTGCCAGCAGCTTAGCGCTAACTGTTGCATCACCCCTCCACTTT.

This clonotype was found a few times. The chain carries TRBV10-3 and TRBJ2-7; D perhaps matches TRBD2 (7 bases). V lost 8 bases and J lost 6, with 11 bases in between. CDR1 and CDR2 (germline): ENHRY, SYGVKD. The CDR3 spans 11 residues. In DNA, the CDR3 is TGTGCCATCGGGGGGGGGCTCGAGCAGTACTTC. It encodes CAIGGGLEQYF.

CDR3 region: CASIPPETEAFF. CDR3 nucleotides: TGTGCCAGCATTCCCCCAGAGACTGAAGCTTTCTTT. The chain carries TRBV28 and TRBJ1-1; D ambiguous. Germline V gene sequence: CDR1 MDHEN, CDR2 SYDVKM. V was cut by 7 bases and J by 5 bases, with 11 bases left in between. This CDR3 comprises 12 residues.

This clonotype was picked up a small number of times. This chain joins TRBV2 and TRBJ2-5, with D possibly TRBD1 on 5 matching bases. The J call may be in error: the DNA end matches TRBJ2-7 better. Germline CDR1 reads SNHLY; CDR2 reads FYNNEI. This CDR3 contains 12 residues. CDR3 coding DNA: TGTGCCAGCAGCGCCAGGGTTTCCGAGCAGTACTTC. Translation: CASSARVSEQYF.

This clonotype was picked up a small number of times. The chain combines TRBV15 with TRBJ1-1, with D uncertain. The CDR3 contains 14 residues. From germline, CDR1 is LNHNV and CDR2 YYDKDF (reference sequence). V dropped 4 bases and J dropped 4 bases, with 13 bases sitting between them. CDR3 DNA sequence: TGTGCCACCAGCAAGGCATTGGGTGTCACTGAAGCTTTCTTT. Residues: CATSKALGVTEAFF.

The chain joins TRBV4-2 to TRBJ1-1; tentatively, D is TRBD1 (6 bases). CDR1 and CDR2 from the germline V gene are LGHNA and YNFKEQ. V was shortened by 1 base and J by 5 bases, with 14 bases between the two germline ends. CDR3 size: 15 residues. Here the CDR3 reads CASSQGSRGRTEAFF. In DNA form, the CDR3 reads TGTGCCAGCAGCCAAGGTTCCAGGGGCAGGACTGAAGCTTTCTTT.

This clonotype was counted only a few times. The chain couples TRBV7-2 to TRBJ2-7; weak D call: TRBD2 (5 bases). Germline CDR1 and CDR2: SGHTA and FQGNSA. V lost 3 bases to trimming and J lost 1 base, with 10 bases between them. This CDR3 is built from 14 residues. As DNA, the CDR3 is TGTGCCAGCAGCTTGGACTTCTCGTCCTACGAGCAGTACTTC. It codes for CASSLDFSSYEQYF.

The V and J genes are TRBV7-9 and TRBJ2-7; no firm D call. Germline loops: CDR1 SEHNR, CDR2 FQNEAQ (reference sequence). Between the trimmed V and J ends, which lost 0 bases and 6 bases, there was a span of 9 bases. This CDR3 has 13 residues. Here the CDR3 DNA reads TGTGCCAGCAGCTTAGCAACTTCTGCCGAGCAGTACTTC. Residues: CASSLATSAEQYF.

The CDR3 is CASSEQAGFYGYTF. As DNA, the CDR3 is TGTGCCAGCAGTGAACAGGCCGGATTCTATGGCTACACCTTC. V gene TRBV2 combines with J gene TRBJ1-2, with D uncertain. Germline V gene data show CDR1 as SNHLY and CDR2 as FYNNEI. The V end was cut by 2 bases, the J end by 4 bases, with 11 bases between. The CDR3 is made up of 14 amino acids.